This T cell receptor beta chain came from a study of identical twins. From the 5' RACE reads, TCRdb called clonotypes with MiXCR, one entry per CDR3 protein. The sample has fewer than 500,000 distinct CDR3 sequences, 20% to 25% seen once. The CDR3 sequence is 16 residues long. V lost 4 bases and J lost 1, with 15 bases in between. The germline V gene encodes CDR1 MNHEY and CDR2 SVGEGT. This same sample was also part of a study on T cells expressing NK-cell markers.

The TCR originated in a woman between 18 and 29 years old in good health. The chain employs TRBV6-2 or TRBV6-3 and TRBJ2-3; a weak D match, TRBD2 (5 bases). Sequencing used CD4+ T cells sorted from blood. The chain's CDR3 is CASSSQPGFGTDTQYF. DNA of the CDR3: TGTGCCAGCAGTTCCCAGCCGGGGTTCGGCACAGATACGCAGTATTTT.